This passage covers 4 T cell receptor beta chains from one sample sequenced in a study of metastatic and nonmetastatic thyroid tumors. TCRdb re-called clones via MiXCR from the PCR reads. The repertoire holds about 93,000 clones, around 9.2% seen once, with 8.8% in the top ten. Each patient came to thyroid surgery without any prior treatment (of any kind). The specimen was blood. These TCRs come from a female donor with papillary thyroid cancer or a benign thyroid nodule (not recorded which). Some clones in this sample may be carry-over from other donors' samples.

The table lists this clone with a few counts. Being one base from a much bigger clone, this may be a read error. The chain carries TRBV4-1 and TRBJ2-5; the match to TRBD2 covers 9 bases. This CDR3 comprises 17 residues. Trimming cost V 8 bases and J 6 bases; bases outside gene matches: 19. CDR1 MGHRA and CDR2 YSYEKL come from the germline V gene. The CDR3 DNA follows: TGCGCCAGCTCTGGACTAGCGCGAGGGGGGGCCAGAAAGACCCAGTACTTC. Residues: CASSGLARGGARKTQYF.

This clone showed up many times. Other DNA sequences in the sample encode the same CDR3. V and J are TRBV6-5 and TRBJ1-1; D remains ambiguous. This CDR3 comprises 11 residues. V gave up 2 bases and J gave up 7 bases, with 5 bases separating them. In germline, CDR1 is MNHEY, CDR2 SVGAGI. Written as DNA, the CDR3 is TGTGCCAGCAGTTACGGTAATGAAGCTTTCTTT. It translates to CASSYGNEAFF.

This clone was seen ten or more times. This chain links TRBV9 with TRBJ1-1; 8 bases are a match to TRBD1. The CDR3 contains 14 residues. Germline trimming cut 3 bases from V and 6 bases from J; bases unmatched to any gene: 7. Germline loops: CDR1 SGDLS, CDR2 YYNGEE. CDR3 DNA sequence: TGTGCCAGCAGCGGCAGGGGGCGGGAGGCTGAAGCTTTCTTT. Translating gives CASSGRGREAEAFF. The full variable domain, rest sourced from reference TRBV9 and TRBJ1-1, is DSGVTQTPKHLITATGQRVTLRCSPRSGDLSVYWYQQSLDQGLQFLIQYYNGEERAKGNILERFSAQQFPDLHSELNLSSLELGDSALYFCASSGRGREAEAFFGQGTRLTVV.

In this sample, this clone turned up many times. V is TRBV2 and J is TRBJ2-5; D gene unclear. V was pared by 4 bases and J by 4 bases, with 10 bases between. CDR1 SNHLY and CDR2 FYNNEI come from the germline V gene. This CDR3 has 13 residues. Here the CDR3 reads CASSGDWGETQYF. CDR3 nucleotide sequence: TGTGCCAGCAGTGGAGATTGGGGAGAGACCCAGTACTTC. The full variable domain, its missing parts supplied by reference TRBV2 and TRBJ2-5, is EPEVTQTPSHQVTQMGQEVILRCVPISNHLYFYWYRQILGQKVEFLVSFYNNEISEKSEIFDDQFSVERPDGSNFTLKIRSTKLEDSAMYFCASSGDWGETQYFGPGTRLLVL.